This T cell receptor (beta chain) was observed in a study of OX40 agonist ivuxolimab in advanced cancers. With regard to the full study: Ivuxolimab was a fully human IgG2 agonistic monoclonal antibody targeting the costimulatory receptor OX40 (CD134). Peripheral TCRbeta sequencing aimed to test whether ivuxolimab altered TCR sequence diversity and caused clonal T-cell expansion. Of the roughly 52 dose-escalation patients, hepatocellular carcinoma was present in approximately 20, melanoma in around 15, renal cell carcinoma in 9 and head and neck cancer in 9. Intravenous ivuxolimab was administered to patients every 2 weeks at six dose levels: 0.01, 0.1, 0.3, 1.5, 3 and 10 mg/kg. A male proportion of 70% to 90% and a mean age of roughly 58 years, ranging from about 23 to 79, were recorded for the dose-escalation cohort. Partial responses occurred in three dose-escalation patients, of whom one had hepatocellular carcinoma and two had cutaneous melanoma. Patients were allowed to have had prior anti-PD-1, anti-PD-L1 or anti-CTLA-4 therapy, and 30% to 40% of the dose-escalation patients had been treated with checkpoint inhibitors. The paper covers the monotherapy dose-escalation part of the phase I ivuxolimab trial, which included N of about 56 patients. General findings and caveats noted by the study authors: Low levels of normalized T-cell clonal expansion were also seen in some nonresponding patients. The antigen specificity of the peripheral T cells that underwent clonal expansion was not determined. Partial responders in the 0.1-3.0 mg/kg groups had among the lowest normalized peripheral clonal expansion, especially among CD8+ T cells. After ivuxolimab, expanded clones were on average more numerous among CD8+ T cells than among CD4+ T cells. At doses from 0.1 to 3.0 mg/kg, clonal expansion was seen in both CD4+ and CD8+ blood T cells between baseline and week 6.

The trial excluded patients who had a history of autoimmune disease or were on systemic immunosuppression. In every dose cohort, peripheral blood was drawn for TCR sequencing at baseline, cycle 4 day 1, and cycle 7 day 1. The samples were taken from a phase I, first-in-human, multicenter, open-label dose-escalation trial of ivuxolimab. Adults with locally advanced or metastatic head and neck squamous cell, hepatocellular, melanoma or renal cell carcinoma were enrolled in the trial. Before TCR sequencing, CD4+ T cells and CD8+ T cells from peripheral blood were sorted into separate populations. Genomic DNA was isolated from the sorted cells so that the TCRbeta CDR3 region could be sequenced. The immunoSEQ Assay was used to sequence the TCRbeta CDR3 regions. TCRdb re-hosts the immuneACCESS table, in-frame sequences only. Its copies lack some clones; in the studies checked, an unresolved V gene accounts for under half of them, and the cause for the rest is not known. The sample yields under 30,000 clones; around 76% were counted once. The ten biggest clones cover 11% to 15% of the sample.

The CDR3 has 14 amino acids, counting the end cysteine and phenylalanine. The CDR3 DNA has 42 bases and is translated from base 1. Based on the germline V gene, the CDR1 and CDR2 sequences are SGHRS and YFSETQ. Relative to germline, V is missing 4 bases and J is missing 2 bases, with 4 bases of the junction outside any gene match. Regarding this clone: The antigen this receptor binds is unknown. Nothing much larger sits one base from this clone, and base qualities are not available.

The clonotype was recovered from an adult with an advanced solid tumor such as melanoma, head and neck, liver or kidney cancer. The material was CD4+ or CD8+ T cells sorted from blood, obtained in a trial of the OX40 agonist ivuxolimab. The receptor chain draws on TRBV5-1 and TRBJ2-7; 9 of the junction bases match TRBD1. The CDR3 corresponds to CASSKGQGTYEQYF. The DNA sequence is as follows: TGCGCCAGCAGCAAAGGACAGGGGACCTACGAGCAGTACTTC.